This TCR beta chain was observed in a study of blood T cell repertoires in COVID-19. The V segment lost 5 bases and the J segment 7 bases; nucleotides outside the gene matches: 6. Germline CDR1 reads MNHEY; CDR2 reads SMNVEV (reference sequence). The CDR3 length is 13 residues. Comment on this clone: At the DNA level, this CDR3 is encoded by other sequences in the same sample as well.

Produced via immunoSEQ multiplex PCR; TCRdb's table is partial and in-frame only. The sample lists 230,000 or so clones; almost 90% were seen once. This chain links TRBV27 with TRBJ1-2; 8 nucleotides match TRBD1. The sample taken for sequencing was PBMCs or T cells enriched from blood (not recorded which). This sequence originates from a woman in her forties or fifties with acute COVID-19. The CDR3 region has the DNA TGTGCCAGCAGTCCGGGACAGGAGCGTGGCTACACCTTC. Residues: CASSPGQERGYTF.